This T cell receptor beta chain stems from a study of cytomegalovirus exposure and HLA in healthy donors. The CDR3 is 13 amino acids. Germline-derived CDR1 and CDR2 are SGHKS and YYEKEE (reference sequence). Regarding the study as a whole: Later analysis suggested links between common viral pathogens and several top significant clusters. Under 20,000 TCR beta sequences were associated with HLA alleles at 0.05 false discovery rate in a later analysis.

Both 60 Vbeta primers and 13 Jbeta primers went into the PCR. Produced via immunoSEQ multiplex PCR; TCRdb's table is partial and in-frame only. The sample yields 120,000 or so clones, 8.5% to 9% seen once. Remarks on this clone: No antigen is known for it. The junction shows a germline mismatch at one end, possibly a read error.

V gene TRBV5-5 combines with J gene TRBJ1-1; D remains ambiguous. The receptor comes from a woman aged 40 to 50 in good health and CMV-seropositive. The sequencing sample was made of PBMCs. Here the CDR3 DNA reads TGTGCCAGCGGCTTCACAGCGAACACTGAAGCTTTCTTT. Its protein product is CASGFTANTEAFF. The complete variable domain, with remaining parts taken from reference TRBV5-5 and TRBJ1-1, reads DAGVTQSPTHLIKTRGQQVTLRCSPISGHKSVSWYQQVLGQGPQFIFQYYEKEERGRGNFPDRFSARQFPNYSSELNVNALLLGDSALYLCASGFTANTEAFFGQGTRLTVV.